One sample yielded the 32 T cell receptor beta chains listed below, sequenced in a study of cytomegalovirus exposure and HLA in healthy donors. Method: immunoSEQ multiplex PCR; TCRdb's copy keeps in-frame clones and lacks some. The top ten hold approximately 0.84% of the sample, which has about 330,000 clones, about nine tenths seen once. Sequencing was performed on PBMCs. The receptor source for this set is a woman between 18 and 29 years old in good health and CMV-seronegative.

The J gene is TRBJ2-3, the V gene TRBV30; 9 nucleotides agree with TRBD1. V shed 2 bases, J shed 2 bases, and the junction held 2 bases outside the gene matches. Germline CDR1 and CDR2: GTSNPN and SVGIG (reference sequence). The CDR3 covers 14 residues. CDR3 sequence reads: CAWSRTGATDTQYF. The CDR3 coding sequence is TGTGCCTGGAGTCGGACAGGGGCCACAGATACGCAGTATTTT. The full variable domain, completed using reference TRBV30 and TRBJ2-3, is SQTIHQWPATLVQPVGSPLSLECTVEGTSNPNLYWYRQAAGRGLQLLFYSVGIGQISSEVPQNLSASRPQDRQFILSSKKLLLSDSGFYLCAWSRTGATDTQYFGPGTRLTVL.

This rearrangement joins TRBV5-6 to TRBJ2-2; 9 nucleotides align to TRBD1. CDR1 is SGHDT, CDR2 YYEEEE, per germline. V lost 6 bases and J lost 7; bases outside the gene matches: 7. The CDR3 sequence is 14 residues long. CDR3 region: CASTPGQGNGELFF. The CDR3 DNA follows: TGTGCCAGCACCCCCGGACAGGGGAACGGGGAGCTGTTTTTT.

The chain couples TRBV15 to TRBJ1-3; 12 bases agree with TRBD1. Losses at the gene ends were 0 bases for V and 2 bases for J; bases not matched to a gene: 11. CDR3 length: 20 amino acids. Germline V gene sequence: CDR1 LNHNV, CDR2 YYDKDF (reference sequence). CDR3 nucleotides: TGTGCCACCAGCAGAGATCGGGGGACAGGGGGCCCGGGGCCTGGAAACACCATATATTTT. Its translation: CATSRDRGTGGPGPGNTIYF. The whole variable domain, remainder taken from reference TRBV15 and TRBJ1-3, is DAMVIQNPRYQVTQFGKPVTLSCSQTLNHNVMYWYQQKSSQAPKLLFHYYDKDFNNEADTPDNFQSRRPNTSFCFLDIRSPGLGDTAMYLCATSRDRGTGGPGPGNTIYFGEGSWLTVV.

Concerning this clone: The same CDR3 arises from other DNA sequences in this sample as well. CDR3 loop: CASRSTGELFF. The CDR3 DNA follows: TGTGCCAGCCGTAGCACCGGGGAGCTGTTTTTT. This chain connects TRBV2 to TRBJ2-2, with D hard to call. Germline-derived CDR1 and CDR2 are SNHLY and FYNNEI. Trimming removed 8 bases from V and 4 bases from J, with 5 bases in between. The CDR3 length is 11 residues.

This chain links TRBV7-2 with TRBJ2-7; 12 nucleotides match TRBD2. V gave up 5 bases and J gave up 5 bases; unmatched junction bases: 13. The CDR3 covers 17 residues. From germline, CDR1 is SGHTA and CDR2 FQGNSA. Here the CDR3 DNA reads TGTGCCAGCAGCCTAACCCAACTAGCGGGAGGTGGCGACGAGCAGTACTTC. This sequence encodes CASSLTQLAGGGDEQYF.

The V gene is TRBV2, the J gene TRBJ2-3; TRBD2 aligns across 11 bases. Germline V gives CDR1 SNHLY, CDR2 FYNNEI. The CDR3 is 15 amino acids. After removal of 8 bases from V and 4 bases from J, the junction contained 8 bases not matched to a gene. The CDR3 nucleotides are TGTGCCAGCGGAAAACTAGCGGGAGTTGCAGATACGCAGTATTTT. The encoded protein is CASGKLAGVADTQYF.

This clone has a single count. Written as DNA, the CDR3 is TGTGCCAGCAGTGTACTAGCGGGAGGAAATGAGCAGTTCTTC. Encoded protein: CASSVLAGGNEQFF. The V call is TRBV6-1, the J call TRBJ2-1; 12 bases are a match to TRBD2. Germline loops: CDR1 MNHNS, CDR2 SASEGT. The CDR3 is made up of 14 amino acids. Losses at the gene ends were 4 bases for V and 7 bases for J; bases not matched to a gene: 2.

The chain recombines TRBV5-1 with TRBJ1-4; the match to TRBD1 covers 8 bases. Germline CDR1 is SGHRS and CDR2 is YFSETQ. Germline trimming cut 6 bases from V and 5 bases from J; bases unmatched to any gene: 6. The CDR3 covers 14 residues. CDR3: CASTPRGQNEKLFF. Written as DNA, the CDR3 is TGCGCCAGCACCCCCAGGGGGCAAAATGAAAAACTGTTTTTT.

J is TRBJ1-1 and V is TRBV4-2, with D uncertain. V lost 3 bases, J lost 1 base, and 9 bases lay in between. The CDR3 consists of 14 residues. Per the germline V gene, CDR1 is LGHNA and CDR2 is YNFKEQ. The CDR3 spells CASSHGDGNTEAFF. The DNA for the CDR3 is TGTGCCAGCAGCCATGGAGACGGGAACACTGAAGCTTTCTTT.

V and J are TRBV11-2 and TRBJ2-6; unclear D gene. Germline V gene lookup returns CDR1 SGHAT and CDR2 FQNNGV. The CDR3 is 14 amino acids. V dropped 5 bases and J dropped 0 bases, with 5 bases sitting between them. In nucleotides, the CDR3 is TGTGCCAGCAGCCCAGGCTCTGGGGCCAACGTCCTGACTTTC. Amino acid sequence: CASSPGSGANVLTF.

This chain connects TRBV11-2 to TRBJ1-1; the match to TRBD1 covers 9 bases. Germline trimming cut 4 bases from V and 5 bases from J; bases unmatched to any gene: 8. Germline CDR1 is SGHAT and CDR2 is FQNNGV. The CDR3 covers 15 residues. The CDR3 DNA sequence: TGTGCCAGCAGCTCCCTGGGACAGGGAAGGACTGAAGCTTTCTTT. As protein: CASSSLGQGRTEAFF.

This clone has just one count. J is TRBJ1-2 and V is TRBV9; no reliable D call. Trimming shortened V by 1 base and J by 4 bases, and 8 bases separated the two germline ends. Per the germline V gene, CDR1 is SGDLS and CDR2 is YYNGEE. CDR3 length: 13 residues. CDR3: CASSVSPSYGYTF. The CDR3 DNA reads as TGTGCCAGCAGCGTATCACCGAGCTATGGCTACACCTTC. Full variable domain (missing parts from reference TRBV9 and TRBJ1-2): DSGVTQTPKHLITATGQRVTLRCSPRSGDLSVYWYQQSLDQGLQFLIQYYNGEERAKGNILERFSAQQFPDLHSELNLSSLELGDSALYFCASSVSPSYGYTFGSGTRLTVV.

This clone appeared once. V gene TRBV5-1 combines with J gene TRBJ2-7; possible D gene TRBD2, 6 bases. Germline assignment: CDR1 SGHRS and CDR2 YFSETQ. V lost 0 bases and J 3 bases, leaving 16 bases between the germline ends. This CDR3 region has 16 residues. The CDR3 DNA follows: TGCGCCAGCAGCTTGGGGGAACCACTGCGGGACTACGAGCAGTACTTC. This sequence encodes CASSLGEPLRDYEQYF.

CDR3 sequence (DNA): TGTGCCAGCAGCTTAGAGGACAGGGGAGCTTTCTTT. Protein product: CASSLEDRGAFF. The V and J genes are TRBV7-9 and TRBJ1-1; 9 nucleotides align to TRBD1. Germline V gives CDR1 SEHNR, CDR2 FQNEAQ (reference sequence). The CDR3 is 12 residues long. Losses at the gene ends were 1 base for V and 10 bases for J; bases not matched to a gene: 1.

The V gene is TRBV27, the J gene TRBJ2-7, with TRBD2 identical over 9 bases. Germline CDR1 MNHEY, CDR2 SMNVEV (reference sequence). Trimming at V came to 3 bases and at J to 4 bases, leaving 7 bases not matched to a gene. The CDR3 covers 15 residues. Written as DNA, the CDR3 is TGTGCCAGCAGTTTGCAGGCTAGCGGGACTTACGAGCAGTACTTC. The encoded protein is CASSLQASGTYEQYF.

The chain links TRBV6-5 to TRBJ1-2, with 7 bases fitting TRBD1. This CDR3 has 13 amino acids. CDR1 MNHEY and CDR2 SVGAGI come from the germline V gene. J was trimmed by 6 bases and V by 6 bases; bases with no gene match: 7. CDR3 protein: CASREDRSDGYTF. In DNA form, the CDR3 reads TGTGCCAGCAGAGAGGACAGGTCGGATGGCTACACCTTC.

The chain recombines TRBV5-4 with TRBJ1-4; 10 bases align to TRBD1. The CDR3 has 15 residues. J lost 6 bases, V lost 3 bases, and 5 bases had no gene match. Germline values: CDR1 SGHNT, CDR2 YYREEE (reference sequence). CDR3 region: CASSSSGTGDEKLFF. DNA of the CDR3: TGTGCCAGCAGCTCTTCCGGGACAGGGGATGAAAAACTGTTTTTT.

The chain employs TRBV7-3 and TRBJ2-7, with 8 bases aligning to TRBD1. The ends lost 3 bases at V and 4 bases at J; junction bases unmatched: 8. CDR1 is SGHTA and CDR2 is FQGTGA in the germline V gene. The CDR3 length is 15 residues. CDR3 DNA: TGTGCCAGCAGCTTGATGACAGGGGTGGGGTACGAGCAGTACTTC. As protein: CASSLMTGVGYEQYF.

The rearrangement joins TRBV7-6 to TRBJ2-1; 11 bases line up with TRBD2. The CDR3 totals 19 residues. CDR1 SGHVS and CDR2 FNYEAQ come from the germline V gene. J gave up 2 bases and V 5 bases, and 14 bases lay outside the gene matches. This CDR3 reads CASSVRGTSGTITYNEQFF. Here the CDR3 DNA reads TGTGCCAGCAGCGTAAGGGGGACTAGCGGTACCATTACCTACAATGAGCAGTTCTTC.

The chain is built from TRBV19 and TRBJ2-2; 12 bases are shared with TRBD1. Unmatched junction bases numbered 0, after V lost 3 bases and J lost 4 bases. This CDR3 contains 15 residues. Germline V gene data show CDR1 as LNHDA and CDR2 as SQIVND (reference sequence). CDR3 nucleotides: TGTGCCAGTAGTATGGGACAGGGGGCCACCGGGGAGCTGTTTTTT. This sequence encodes CASSMGQGATGELFF.

The chain recombines TRBV2 with TRBJ1-5; weak D call: TRBD1 (6 bases). V was shortened by 4 bases and J by 4 bases, with 11 bases between the two germline ends. Germline CDR1 SNHLY, CDR2 FYNNEI. The CDR3 length is 14 residues. The CDR3 protein is CASSGGDINQPQHF. Written as DNA, the CDR3 is TGTGCCAGCAGTGGAGGGGACATTAATCAGCCCCAGCATTTT.

The rearrangement links TRBV11-2 to TRBJ2-1; the D gene is possibly TRBD2 (6 bases). Trimming removed 5 bases at V and 7 bases at J, with 21 bases between. The CDR3 is 16 amino acids. Germline-derived CDR1 and CDR2 are SGHAT and FQNNGV. The CDR3 sequence is CASSLGAGTTGNEQFF. For the CDR3, the DNA is TGTGCCAGCAGCCTAGGAGCGGGTACAACGGGGAATGAGCAGTTCTTC.

The V gene is TRBV7-9, the J gene TRBJ2-1; TRBD2 matches at 12 bases. CDR3 length equals 17 residues. The V segment lost 4 bases and the J segment 5 bases; nucleotides outside the gene matches: 9. Germline V CDR1 and CDR2: SEHNR, FQNEAQ (reference sequence). The CDR3, as DNA: TGTGCCAGCAGCTCCCTAAGACTAGCGGGAGCTAACAATGAGCAGTTCTTC. It is translated as CASSSLRLAGANNEQFF.

This clone was counted at least ten times. This sequence joins TRBV18 and TRBJ1-2; D remains unclear. CDR1 and CDR2 from the germline V gene are KGHSH and LQKENI. The CDR3 is 15 amino acids. Trimming pared 5 bases from V and 6 bases from J, leaving 19 bases between. As DNA, the CDR3 is TGTGCCAGCTCAGGGATACTTCGGACTACCAATGGCTACACCTTC. Its translation: CASSGILRTTNGYTF.

This clone was picked up a small number of times. The V call is TRBV5-1, the J call TRBJ2-7; TRBD1 matches 8 bases. CDR1 SGHRS and CDR2 YFSETQ come from the germline V gene. V lost 0 bases to trimming and J lost 4 bases; unmatched junction nucleotides: 15. The CDR3 extends over 18 amino acids. The CDR3 region has the DNA TGCGCCAGCAGCTTGGAAGGATCCAACAGGGGGATTTGGTACGAGCAGTACTTC. Translation: CASSLEGSNRGIWYEQYF.

The chain couples TRBV2 to TRBJ1-2, with D possibly matching TRBD1 (6 bases). The CDR3 runs to 13 residues. V was cut by 6 bases and J by 3 bases, with 11 bases left in between. The germline V gene encodes CDR1 SNHLY and CDR2 FYNNEI. The CDR3 nucleotides are TGTGCCAGCAGGGGAGGGGGAGACTATGGCTACACCTTC. Encoded protein: CASRGGGDYGYTF.

The rearrangement links TRBV18 to TRBJ2-5; no clear D gene. Germline V gene lookup returns CDR1 KGHSH and CDR2 LQKENI. This CDR3 is built from 14 residues. With 4 bases removed from V and 5 bases from J, the gap between germline ends came to 14 bases. DNA of the CDR3: TGTGCCAGCTCACGTCCAGGATATGTGGAGACCCAGTACTTC. Amino acids: CASSRPGYVETQYF.

Concerning this clone: Other DNA sequences in this specimen translate into the identical CDR3. This chain links TRBV4-3 with TRBJ2-7, with 10 bases matching TRBD2. Germline V gives CDR1 LGHNA, CDR2 YSLEER. This CDR3 region has 15 residues. V was pared by 0 bases and J by 3 bases, with 2 bases of the junction left unmatched. The CDR3 sequence: CASSQDLAGGYEQYF. The DNA of the CDR3 is TGCGCCAGCAGCCAAGATTTAGCGGGAGGCTACGAGCAGTACTTC.

V and J are TRBV5-1 and TRBJ2-1, with 10 bases aligning to TRBD2. The CDR3 runs to 16 residues. Germline CDR1 reads SGHRS; CDR2 reads YFSETQ. Germline trimming cut 0 bases from V and 7 bases from J; bases unmatched to any gene: 7. CDR3 nucleotides: TGCGCCAGCAGCTTGGCAGCGGGAGGGGTAAGTAATGAGCAGTTCTTC. This gives the protein CASSLAAGGVSNEQFF.

The V gene is TRBV7-9, the J gene TRBJ1-2, with D hard to call. There are 12 residues in the CDR3. The V gene lost 4 bases and the J gene lost 2 bases, with 5 bases spanning the gap. The germline gives CDR1 SEHNR, CDR2 FQNEAQ (reference sequence). The CDR3 bases are TGTGCCAGCAGCTCGACAAACTATGGCTACACCTTC. This encodes CASSSTNYGYTF.

In this sample, this clone turned up once. The chain has TRBV7-2 and TRBJ2-7; the match to TRBD2 covers 14 bases. Per germline, CDR1 SGHTA and CDR2 FQGNSA. Trimming took 7 bases from V and 0 from J; bases not matched to a gene: 11. The CDR3 sequence is 18 residues long. The CDR3 protein is CASKPYPGLAGGSYEQYF. The CDR3 DNA reads TGTGCCAGCAAACCCTACCCAGGACTAGCGGGGGGCTCCTACGAGCAGTACTTC.

The chain combines TRBV27 with TRBJ2-6; weak D call: TRBD1 (6 bases). Germline assignment: CDR1 MNHEY and CDR2 SMNVEV (reference sequence). The V end was cut by 5 bases, the J end by 3 bases, with 11 bases between. CDR3 length: 15 amino acids. CDR3 amino acids: CASSPQGNGANVLTF. Written as DNA, the CDR3 is TGTGCCAGCAGTCCACAGGGAAATGGGGCCAACGTCCTGACTTTC.